These T cell receptor beta chains were read from a single sample in a study of T cell repertoires in cytomegalovirus infection. TCRdb passed the reads through MiXCR, listing each CDR3 protein once. The sample carries about 310,000 distinct CDR3 sequences, approximately 25% recorded once. For these receptors, no antigen is known. The sequences come from cultured PBMCs, collected from culture after CMV antigen stimulation. Receptor source: a human donor in good health (CMV status not recorded). Some clones in this sample may be carry-over from other donors' samples. CDR3s include the opening cysteine and the closing phenylalanine or tryptophan. Fields, in order: CDR3 length, V gene, clone size, CDR3 protein. Clone size is not always given. Where it is, it says once, few, many or a class for expanded clones.

length: 14; V: TRBV11-2; size: .; CDR3: CASSSTSGTGELFF
length: 16; V: TRBV6-2/TRBV6-3; size: few; CDR3: CASSLLAGGLYNEQFF
length: 13; V: TRBV7-2; size: many; CDR3: CASSLQTLYEQYF
length: 14; V: TRBV7-9; size: few; CDR3: CASSLPRQTDTQYF
length: 14; V: TRBV18; size: .; CDR3: CASSPGAGFYGYTF
length: 13; V: TRBV30; size: few; CDR3: CAWSGAINQPQHF
length: 16; V: TRBV6-1; size: few; CDR3: CASKGGGGSPLNEQFF
length: 14; V: TRBV7-2; size: .; CDR3: CAGSARQGPYEQYF
length: 15; V: TRBV7-9; size: many; CDR3: CASSPLTGLNEKLFF
length: 15; V: TRBV20-1; size: few; CDR3: CSARDAEGSYNEQFF
length: 14; V: TRBV19; size: .; CDR3: CASRVLGPPTEAFF
length: 14; V: TRBV7-8; size: many; CDR3: CASSLREGAYEQYF
length: 13; V: TRBV19; size: few; CDR3: CASSMDYQETQYF
length: 12; V: TRBV28; size: .; CDR3: CAGGQGNTEAFF
length: 14; V: TRBV19; size: .; CDR3: CASSRTVLNTEAFF
length: 16; V: TRBV27; size: .; CDR3: CASSFLQGPPYNEQFF
length: 16; V: TRBV6-2/TRBV6-3; size: .; CDR3: CASSYWAGNGGQPQHF
length: 13; V: TRBV19; size: .; CDR3: CASGWGPTETQYF
length: 14; V: TRBV6-2/TRBV6-3; size: .; CDR3: CANRNSGTYYEQYF
length: 14; V: TRBV6-5; size: .; CDR3: CASTAGTSGRRQFF
length: 15; V: TRBV4-1; size: .; CDR3: CASSQVDNSNQPQHF
length: 17; V: TRBV5-6; size: few; CDR3: CASSSLVGQGANSPLHF
length: 15; V: TRBV7-2; size: many; CDR3: CASSRSGTTYNEQFF
length: 13; V: TRBV2; size: few; CDR3: CASSAPGRYEQFF
length: 11; V: TRBV30; size: .; CDR3: CAWNRDSGYTF
length: 16; V: TRBV24-1; size: .; CDR3: CATSDDTRTSGDTQYF
length: 15; V: TRBV7-2; size: many; CDR3: CASSSGTSEADTQYF
length: 14; V: TRBV7-2; size: many; CDR3: CASSRGPGADTQYF
length: 13; V: TRBV27; size: .; CDR3: CASSFGQGDEAFF
length: 14; V: TRBV29-1; size: .; CDR3: CSVDLAGPTDTQYF
length: 15; V: TRBV20-1; size: .; CDR3: CSARGANTGSYEQYF
length: 15; V: TRBV28; size: .; CDR3: CASSLGGRGVGEQFF
length: 16; V: TRBV4-3; size: few; CDR3: CASSRAGTGMNSPLHF
length: 15; V: TRBV19; size: .; CDR3: CASSMVGDGLNEQFF
length: 17; V: TRBV5-4; size: .; CDR3: CASSSGKRTSGSGTQYF
length: 13; V: TRBV7-2; size: many; CDR3: CASSLVGRDEQYF